Below, one T cell receptor beta chain is given with its context. Its antigen is unknown. Measured with immunoSEQ multiplex PCR; TCRdb has only the in-frame clones, and not every one. The table shows roughly 1,000,000 clones, with 70% to 80% occurring only once. The source of the sample is a study of shared clonotypes between healthy human individuals. Study findings and constraints: Sequencing of the sorted subsets was shown by rarefaction to be incomplete despite large depth.

This clonotype was obtained from a man between 18 and 35 years old in good health. Some clones in this sample may be carry-over from other donors' samples. The material sequenced was memory CD4+ T cells from PBMCs. Specified subset: CD45RA-negative fraction.

The CDR3 region is CASSAQGIAGYTF. CDR3 sequence (DNA): TGTGCCAGCAGTGCTCAGGGGATTGCTGGCTACACCTTC. This chain links TRBV6-6 with TRBJ1-2, with D maybe TRBD1 (6 bases). Germline assignment: CDR1 MNHNY and CDR2 SVGAGI (reference sequence). V was clipped by 5 bases and J by 7 bases, with 14 bases between them. CDR3 length: 13 amino acids.